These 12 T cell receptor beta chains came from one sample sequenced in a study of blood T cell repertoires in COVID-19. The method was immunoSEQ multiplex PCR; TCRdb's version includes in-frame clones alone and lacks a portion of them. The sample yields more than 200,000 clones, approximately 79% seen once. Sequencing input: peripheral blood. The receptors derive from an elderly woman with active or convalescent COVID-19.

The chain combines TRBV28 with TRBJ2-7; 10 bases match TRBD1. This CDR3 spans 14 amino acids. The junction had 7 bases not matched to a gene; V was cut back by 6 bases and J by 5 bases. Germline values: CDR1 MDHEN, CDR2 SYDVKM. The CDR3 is CASSHRDRGHEQYF. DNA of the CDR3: TGTGCCAGCAGCCACAGGGACAGGGGCCACGAGCAGTACTTC.

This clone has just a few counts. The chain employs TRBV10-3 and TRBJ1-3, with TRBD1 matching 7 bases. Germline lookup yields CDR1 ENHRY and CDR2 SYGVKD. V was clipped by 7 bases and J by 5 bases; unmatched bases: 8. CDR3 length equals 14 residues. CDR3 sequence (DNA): TGTGCCATCAACCCTGACAGGGATAGAAACACCATATATTTT. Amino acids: CAINPDRDRNTIYF.

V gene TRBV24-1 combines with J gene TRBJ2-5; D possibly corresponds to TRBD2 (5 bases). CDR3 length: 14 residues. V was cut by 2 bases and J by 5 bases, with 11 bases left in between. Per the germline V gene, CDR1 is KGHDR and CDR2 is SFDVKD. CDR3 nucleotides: TGTGCCACCAGTGATTCAGGAGCGGTTGAGACCCAGTACTTC. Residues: CATSDSGAVETQYF.

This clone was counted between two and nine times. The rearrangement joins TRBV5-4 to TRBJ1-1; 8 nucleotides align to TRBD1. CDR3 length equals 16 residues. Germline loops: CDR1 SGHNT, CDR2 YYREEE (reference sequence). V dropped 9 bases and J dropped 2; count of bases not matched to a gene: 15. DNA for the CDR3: TGTGCCACCCTGGCCCCGGACAGGGCGTCAAACACTGAAGCTTTCTTT. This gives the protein CATLAPDRASNTEAFF.

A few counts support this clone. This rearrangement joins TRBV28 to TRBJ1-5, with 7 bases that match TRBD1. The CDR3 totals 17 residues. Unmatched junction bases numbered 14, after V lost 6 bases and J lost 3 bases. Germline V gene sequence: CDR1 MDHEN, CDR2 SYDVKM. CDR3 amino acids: CASSLLPDRVYNQPQHF. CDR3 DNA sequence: TGTGCCAGCAGCCTCCTTCCCGACAGGGTTTACAATCAGCCCCAGCATTTT.

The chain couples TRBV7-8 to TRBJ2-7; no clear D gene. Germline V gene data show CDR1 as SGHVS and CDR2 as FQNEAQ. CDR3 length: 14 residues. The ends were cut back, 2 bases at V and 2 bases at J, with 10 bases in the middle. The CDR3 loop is CASSLRLLPYEQYF. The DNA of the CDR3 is TGTGCCAGCAGCTTACGTCTCCTCCCCTACGAGCAGTACTTC. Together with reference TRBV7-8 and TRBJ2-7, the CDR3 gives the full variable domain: GAGVSQSPRYKVAKRGQDVALRCDPISGHVSLFWYQQALGQGPEFLTYFQNEAQLDKSGLPSDRFFAERPEGSVSTLKIQRTQQEDSAVYLCASSLRLLPYEQYFGPGTRLTVT.

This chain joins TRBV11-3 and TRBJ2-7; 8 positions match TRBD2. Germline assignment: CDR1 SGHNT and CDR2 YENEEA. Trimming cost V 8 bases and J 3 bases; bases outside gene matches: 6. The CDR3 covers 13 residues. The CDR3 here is CASSRGGNYEQYF. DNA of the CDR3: TGTGCCAGCTCTCGGGGGGGAAACTACGAGCAGTACTTC.

CDR3 in DNA: TGCAGCGTCAAACAGGGAAGCTCCTACGAGCAGTACTTC. This encodes CSVKQGSSYEQYF. This rearrangement joins TRBV29-1 to TRBJ2-7; D possibly corresponds to TRBD1 (6 bases). V lost 6 bases, J lost 0 bases, and 12 bases lay in between. This CDR3 has 13 residues. Germline V gene data show CDR1 as SQVTM and CDR2 as ANQGSEA.

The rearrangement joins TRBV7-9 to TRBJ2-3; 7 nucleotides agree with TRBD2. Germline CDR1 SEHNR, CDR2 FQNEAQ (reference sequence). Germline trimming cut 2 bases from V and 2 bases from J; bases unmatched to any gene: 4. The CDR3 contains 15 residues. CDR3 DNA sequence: TGTGCCAGCAGCTTAACTAGCGTCGTCACAGATACGCAGTATTTT. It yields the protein CASSLTSVVTDTQYF.

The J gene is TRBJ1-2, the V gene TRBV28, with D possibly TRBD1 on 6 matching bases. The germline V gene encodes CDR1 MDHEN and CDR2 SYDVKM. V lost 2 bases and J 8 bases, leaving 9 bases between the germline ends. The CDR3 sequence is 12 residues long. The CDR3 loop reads CASSLGTLGYTF. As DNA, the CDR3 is TGTGCCAGCAGTTTAGGGACACTCGGCTACACCTTC.

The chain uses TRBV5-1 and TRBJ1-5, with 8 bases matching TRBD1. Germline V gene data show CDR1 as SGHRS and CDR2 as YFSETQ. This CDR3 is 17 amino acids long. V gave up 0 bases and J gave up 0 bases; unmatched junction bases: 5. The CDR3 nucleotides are TGCGCCAGCAGCTTGGGGACAGGGACTGATAGCAATCAGCCCCAGCATTTT. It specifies CASSLGTGTDSNQPQHF.

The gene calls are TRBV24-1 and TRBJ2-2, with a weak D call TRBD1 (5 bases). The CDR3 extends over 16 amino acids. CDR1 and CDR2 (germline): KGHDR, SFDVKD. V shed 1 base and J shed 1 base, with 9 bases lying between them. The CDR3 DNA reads TGTGCCACCAGTGATTTTGGCCAGGGGAACACCGGGGAGCTGTTTTTT. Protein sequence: CATSDFGQGNTGELFF.